One T cell receptor beta chain is described in this entry. TCRdb re-analyzed the PCR reads through MiXCR. The data show about 43,000 clones, 3.2% seen once. This CDR3 is built from 16 residues. With 7 bases removed from V and 0 bases from J, the gap between germline ends came to 18 bases. In germline, CDR1 is MDHEN, CDR2 SYDVKM. Ahead of thyroid surgery, no patient had received treatment of any kind. This sample was included in a study of metastatic and nonmetastatic thyroid tumors. The TCR originated in a female donor with papillary thyroid cancer or a benign thyroid nodule (not recorded which). Some clones in this sample may be carry-over from other donors' samples. The chain has TRBV28 and TRBJ1-2; D might be TRBD1 (6 bases). Material for sequencing was blood. CDR3: CASIPGGGHPNYGYTF. In nucleotides, the CDR3 is TGTGCCAGCATTCCGGGCGGGGGCCATCCTAACTATGGCTACACCTTC.